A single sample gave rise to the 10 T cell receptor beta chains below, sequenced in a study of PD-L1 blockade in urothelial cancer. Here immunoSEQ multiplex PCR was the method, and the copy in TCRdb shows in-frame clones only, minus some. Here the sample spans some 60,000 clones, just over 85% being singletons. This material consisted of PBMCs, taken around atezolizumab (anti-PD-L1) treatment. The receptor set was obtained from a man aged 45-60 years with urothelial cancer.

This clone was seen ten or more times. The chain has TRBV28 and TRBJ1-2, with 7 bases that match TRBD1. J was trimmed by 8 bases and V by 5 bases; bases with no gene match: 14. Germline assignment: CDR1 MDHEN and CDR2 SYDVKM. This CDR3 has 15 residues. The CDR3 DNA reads TGTGCCAGCAGTAGCAATTCGCACAGGGGCGGAGGCTACACCTTC. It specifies CASSSNSHRGGGYTF.

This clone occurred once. Here the CDR3 reads CASSSGGTDQETQYF. The CDR3 region has the DNA TGCGCCAGCAGCTCGGGGGGGACAGATCAAGAGACCCAGTACTTC. The genes are TRBV5-1 and TRBJ2-5; perhaps TRBD2 as D (8 bases). The V gene lost 3 bases and the J gene lost 2 bases, with 14 bases spanning the gap. The CDR3 covers 15 residues. CDR1 and CDR2 from the germline V gene are SGHRS and YFSETQ.

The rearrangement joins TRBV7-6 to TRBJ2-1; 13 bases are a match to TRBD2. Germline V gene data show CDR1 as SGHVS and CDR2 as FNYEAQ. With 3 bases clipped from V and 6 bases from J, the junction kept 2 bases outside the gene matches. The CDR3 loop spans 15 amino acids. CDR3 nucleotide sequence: TGTGCCAGCAGCTTCGGGACTAGCGGGGCCAATGAGCAGTTCTTC. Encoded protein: CASSFGTSGANEQFF.

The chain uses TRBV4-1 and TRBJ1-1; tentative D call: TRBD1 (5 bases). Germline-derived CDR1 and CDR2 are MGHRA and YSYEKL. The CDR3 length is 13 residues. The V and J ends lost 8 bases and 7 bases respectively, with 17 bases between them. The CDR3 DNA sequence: TGCGCCAGCGGGCAAGGGGCCGTAGGTGAAGCTTTCTTT. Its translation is CASGQGAVGEAFF.

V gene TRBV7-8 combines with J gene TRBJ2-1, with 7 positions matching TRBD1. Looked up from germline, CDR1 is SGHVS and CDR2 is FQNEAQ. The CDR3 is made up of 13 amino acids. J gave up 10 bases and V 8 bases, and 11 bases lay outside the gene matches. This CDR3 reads CASLRQGDAEQFF. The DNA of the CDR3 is TGTGCCAGCTTGCGACAGGGTGATGCCGAGCAGTTCTTC. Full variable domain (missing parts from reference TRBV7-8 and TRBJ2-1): GAGVSQSPRYKVAKRGQDVALRCDPISGHVSLFWYQQALGQGPEFLTYFQNEAQLDKSGLPSDRFFAERPEGSVSTLKIQRTQQEDSAVYLCASLRQGDAEQFFGPGTRLTVL.

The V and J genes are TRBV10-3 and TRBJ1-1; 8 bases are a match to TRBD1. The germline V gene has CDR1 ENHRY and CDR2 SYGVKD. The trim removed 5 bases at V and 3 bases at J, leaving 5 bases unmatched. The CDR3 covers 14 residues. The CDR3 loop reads CAISRQGADTEAFF. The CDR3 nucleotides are TGTGCCATCAGTCGTCAGGGGGCGGACACTGAAGCTTTCTTT.

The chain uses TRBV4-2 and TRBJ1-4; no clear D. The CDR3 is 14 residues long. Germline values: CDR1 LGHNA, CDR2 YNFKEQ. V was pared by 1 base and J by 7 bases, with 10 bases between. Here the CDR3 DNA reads TGTGCCAGCAGCCAAGGACTCGGGGTTGAAAAACTGTTTTTT. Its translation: CASSQGLGVEKLFF.

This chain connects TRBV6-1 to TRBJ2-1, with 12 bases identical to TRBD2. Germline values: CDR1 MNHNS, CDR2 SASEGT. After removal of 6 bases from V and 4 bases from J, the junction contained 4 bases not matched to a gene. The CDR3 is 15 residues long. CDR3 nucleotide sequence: TGTGCCAGCAGACGGACTAGCGGGATGTACAATGAGCAGTTCTTC. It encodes CASRRTSGMYNEQFF.

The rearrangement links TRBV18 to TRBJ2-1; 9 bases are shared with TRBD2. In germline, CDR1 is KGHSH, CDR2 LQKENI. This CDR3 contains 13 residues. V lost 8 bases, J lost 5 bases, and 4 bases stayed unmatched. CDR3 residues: CASGGLANNEQFF. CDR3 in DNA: TGTGCCAGCGGGGGACTAGCTAACAATGAGCAGTTCTTC. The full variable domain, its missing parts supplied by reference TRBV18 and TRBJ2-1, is NAGVMQNPRHLVRRRGQEARLRCSPMKGHSHVYWYRQLPEEGLKFMVYLQKENIIDESGMPKERFSAEFPKEGPSILRIQQVVRGDSAAYFCASGGLANNEQFFGPGTRLTVL.

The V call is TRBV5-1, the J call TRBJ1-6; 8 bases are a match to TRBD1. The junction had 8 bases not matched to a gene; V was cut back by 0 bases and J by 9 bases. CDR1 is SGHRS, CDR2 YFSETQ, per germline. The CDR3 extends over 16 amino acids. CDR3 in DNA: TGCGCCAGCAGCTTGGCCGGGACAGGTGGGAGTTCACCCCTCCACTTT. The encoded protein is CASSLAGTGGSSPLHF.